This record covers a single T cell receptor (beta chain). Its antigen remains unknown. These data originate in a study of monozygotic twins with inflammatory bowel disease. The CDR3 covers 20 residues. Germline-derived CDR1 and CDR2 are SGHAT and FQNNGV. Broader study findings: Repertoires of patients may have been made more variable by differing immunosuppressive treatments.

Template switching added UMIs carrying a 6-nucleotide sample barcode. TCRdb processed the 5' RACE reads again and assigns one entry to each CDR3 protein, with no DNA. The sample has about 210,000 distinct CDR3 sequences; the top ten hold approximately 1.6%. This TCR came from a human donor with ulcerative colitis or Crohn's disease, or a healthy co-twin of an affected twin (not recorded which). The rearrangement joins TRBV11-2 to TRBJ2-3; TCRdb designates TRBD2, a call that cannot be tested without DNA. Sample: blood. CDR3 protein: CASSLPGLAGGPSSTDTQYF. Looking up the rest from reference TRBV11-2 and TRBJ2-3 gives the full variable domain: EAGVAQSPRYKIIEKRQSVAFWCNPISGHATLYWYQQILGQGPKLLIQFQNNGVVDDSQLPKDRFSAERLKGVDSTLKIQPAKLEDSAVYLCASSLPGLAGGPSSTDTQYFGPGTRLTVL.